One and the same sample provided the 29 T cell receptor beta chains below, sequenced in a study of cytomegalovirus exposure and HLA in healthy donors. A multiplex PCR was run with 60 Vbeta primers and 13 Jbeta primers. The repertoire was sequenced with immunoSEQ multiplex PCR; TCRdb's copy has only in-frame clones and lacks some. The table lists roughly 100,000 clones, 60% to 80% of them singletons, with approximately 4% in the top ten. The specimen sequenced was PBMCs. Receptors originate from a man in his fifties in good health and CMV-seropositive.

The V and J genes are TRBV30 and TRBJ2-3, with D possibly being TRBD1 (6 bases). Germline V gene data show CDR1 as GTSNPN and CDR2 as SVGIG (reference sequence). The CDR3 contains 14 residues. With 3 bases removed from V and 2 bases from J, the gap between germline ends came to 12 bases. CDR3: CAWRTGISTDTQYF. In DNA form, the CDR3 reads TGTGCCTGGAGGACAGGTATTTCCACAGATACGCAGTATTTT.

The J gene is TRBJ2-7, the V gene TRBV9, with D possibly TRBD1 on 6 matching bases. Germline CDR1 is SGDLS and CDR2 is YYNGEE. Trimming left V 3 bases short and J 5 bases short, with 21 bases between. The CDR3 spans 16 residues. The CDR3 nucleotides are TGTGCCAGCAGCGGAGGGCCGGGGCAGGGGCACCACGAGCAGTACTTC. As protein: CASSGGPGQGHHEQYF.

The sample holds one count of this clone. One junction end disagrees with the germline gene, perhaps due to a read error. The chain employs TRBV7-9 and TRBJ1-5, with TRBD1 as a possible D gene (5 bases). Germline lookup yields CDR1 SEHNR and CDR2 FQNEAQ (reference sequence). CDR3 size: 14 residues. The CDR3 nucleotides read TGTTCCAGCAGCTTGTCAGGGAGCAATCAGCCCCAGCATTTT. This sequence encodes CSSSLSGSNQPQHF.

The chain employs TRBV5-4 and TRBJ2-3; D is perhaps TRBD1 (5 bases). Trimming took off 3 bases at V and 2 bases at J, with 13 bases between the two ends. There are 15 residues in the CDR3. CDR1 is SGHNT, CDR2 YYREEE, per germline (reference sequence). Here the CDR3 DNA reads TGTGCCAGCAGCTGGATGGTGGGGCCCACAGATACGCAGTATTTT. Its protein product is CASSWMVGPTDTQYF.

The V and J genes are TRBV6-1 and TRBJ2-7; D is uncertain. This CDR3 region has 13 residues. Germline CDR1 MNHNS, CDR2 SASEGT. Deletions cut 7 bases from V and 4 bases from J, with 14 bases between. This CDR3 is CASNGQRKYEQYF. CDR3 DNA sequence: TGTGCCAGCAATGGTCAGCGTAAGTACGAGCAGTACTTC.

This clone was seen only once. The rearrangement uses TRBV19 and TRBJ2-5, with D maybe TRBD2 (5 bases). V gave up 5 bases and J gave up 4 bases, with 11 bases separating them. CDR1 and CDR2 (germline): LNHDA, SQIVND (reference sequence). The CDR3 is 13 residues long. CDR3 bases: TGTGCCAGTAGTCCCTCTAGCCGAGAGACCCAGTACTTC. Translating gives CASSPSSRETQYF.

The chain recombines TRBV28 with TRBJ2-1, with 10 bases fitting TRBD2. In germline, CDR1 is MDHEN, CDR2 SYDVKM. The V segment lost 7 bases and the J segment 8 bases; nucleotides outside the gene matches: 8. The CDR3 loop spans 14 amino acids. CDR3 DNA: TGTGCCAGCAATGCAGCGGGAGGGGGAGATGAGCAGTTCTTC. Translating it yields CASNAAGGGDEQFF.

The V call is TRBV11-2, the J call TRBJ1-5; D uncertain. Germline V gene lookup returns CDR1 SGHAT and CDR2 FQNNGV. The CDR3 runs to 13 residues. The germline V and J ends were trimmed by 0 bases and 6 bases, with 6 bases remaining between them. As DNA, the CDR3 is TGTGCCAGCAGCTTAGATCGGGGTCAGCCCCAGCATTTT. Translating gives CASSLDRGQPQHF.

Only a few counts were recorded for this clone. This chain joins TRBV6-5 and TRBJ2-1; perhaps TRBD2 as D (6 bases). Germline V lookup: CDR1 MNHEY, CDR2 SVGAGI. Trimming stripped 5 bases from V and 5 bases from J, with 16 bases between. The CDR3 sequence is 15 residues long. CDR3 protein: CASSQVAETHNEQFF. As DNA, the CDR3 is TGTGCCAGCAGTCAAGTAGCGGAGACTCACAATGAGCAGTTCTTC.

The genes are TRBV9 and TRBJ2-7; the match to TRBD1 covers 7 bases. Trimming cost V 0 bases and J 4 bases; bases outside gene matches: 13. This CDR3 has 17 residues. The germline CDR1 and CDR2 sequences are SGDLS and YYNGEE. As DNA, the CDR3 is TGTGCCAGCAGCGTAGCCCCTCTGACAGGGATGGTATACGAGCAGTACTTC. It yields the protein CASSVAPLTGMVYEQYF.

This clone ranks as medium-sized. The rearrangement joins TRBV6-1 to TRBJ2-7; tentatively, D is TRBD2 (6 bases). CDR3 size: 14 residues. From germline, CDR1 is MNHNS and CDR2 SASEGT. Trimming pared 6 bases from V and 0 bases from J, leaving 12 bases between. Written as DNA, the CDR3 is TGTGCCAGCAGCTCCGGGACTGACTCCTACGAGCAGTACTTC. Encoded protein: CASSSGTDSYEQYF.

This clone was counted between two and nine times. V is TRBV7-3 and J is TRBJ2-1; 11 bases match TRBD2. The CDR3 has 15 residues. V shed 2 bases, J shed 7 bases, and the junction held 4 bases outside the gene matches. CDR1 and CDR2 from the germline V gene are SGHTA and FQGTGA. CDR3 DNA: TGTGCCAGCAGCTTATCCCTAGCGGGAGGAAATGAGCAGTTCTTC. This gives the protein CASSLSLAGGNEQFF. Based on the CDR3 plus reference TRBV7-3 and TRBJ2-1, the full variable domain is GAGVSQTPSNKVTEKGKYVELRCDPISGHTALYWYRQSLGQGPEFLIYFQGTGAADDSGLPNDRFFAVRPEGSVSTLKIQRTERGDSAVYLCASSLSLAGGNEQFFGPGTRLTVL.

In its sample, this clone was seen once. The CDR3 DNA reads as TGTGCCAGCAGCTTAAGCAGGGACACCGGGGAGCTGTTTTTT. It yields the protein CASSLSRDTGELFF. The rearrangement joins TRBV7-3 to TRBJ2-2; a weak D match, TRBD1 (5 bases). CDR3 length: 14 amino acids. V lost 1 base and J 3 bases, leaving 6 bases between the germline ends. CDR1 SGHTA and CDR2 FQGTGA come from the germline V gene. The full variable domain, in which reference TRBV7-3 and TRBJ2-2 provide the parts outside the CDR3, is GAGVSQTPSNKVTEKGKYVELRCDPISGHTALYWYRQSLGQGPEFLIYFQGTGAADDSGLPNDRFFAVRPEGSVSTLKIQRTERGDSAVYLCASSLSRDTGELFFGEGSRLTVL.

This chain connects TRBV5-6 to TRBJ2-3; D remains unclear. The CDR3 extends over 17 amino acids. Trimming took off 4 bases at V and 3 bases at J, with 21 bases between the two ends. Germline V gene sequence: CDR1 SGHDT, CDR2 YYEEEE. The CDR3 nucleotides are TGTGCCAGCAGCCCGCGCGGTGGCCATCTCGGGACAGATACGCAGTATTTT. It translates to CASSPRGGHLGTDTQYF.

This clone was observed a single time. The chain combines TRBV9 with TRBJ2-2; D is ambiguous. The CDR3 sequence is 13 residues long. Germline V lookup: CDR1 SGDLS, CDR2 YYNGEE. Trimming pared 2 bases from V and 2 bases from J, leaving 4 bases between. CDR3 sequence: CASSVRNTGELFF. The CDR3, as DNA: TGTGCCAGCAGCGTCCGTAACACCGGGGAGCTGTTTTTT.

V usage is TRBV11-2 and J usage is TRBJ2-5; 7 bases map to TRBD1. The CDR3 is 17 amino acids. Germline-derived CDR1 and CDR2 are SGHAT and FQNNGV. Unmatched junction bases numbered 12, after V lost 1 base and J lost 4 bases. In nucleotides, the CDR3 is TGTGCCAGCAGCTTAGCCCCGACAGGGTTGAGTGGAGAGACCCAGTACTTC. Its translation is CASSLAPTGLSGETQYF.

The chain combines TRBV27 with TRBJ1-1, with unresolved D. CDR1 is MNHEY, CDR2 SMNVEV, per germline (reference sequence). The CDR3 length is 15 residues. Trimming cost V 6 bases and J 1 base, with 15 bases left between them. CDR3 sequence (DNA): TGTGCCAGCAGCCTTATGACCAGAGGGAACACTGAAGCTTTCTTT. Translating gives CASSLMTRGNTEAFF.

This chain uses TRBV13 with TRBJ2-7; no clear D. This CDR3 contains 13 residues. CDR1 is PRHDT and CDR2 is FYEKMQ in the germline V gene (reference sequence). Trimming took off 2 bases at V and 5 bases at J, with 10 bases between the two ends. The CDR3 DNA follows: TGTGCCAGCAGCTTAAATGAGGAAAACGAGCAGTACTTC. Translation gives CASSLNEENEQYF. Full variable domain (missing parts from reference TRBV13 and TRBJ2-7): AAGVIQSPRHLIKEKRETATLKCYPIPRHDTVYWYQQGPGQDPQFLISFYEKMQSDKGSIPDRFSAQQFSDYHSELNMSSLELGDSALYFCASSLNEENEQYFGPGTRLTVT.

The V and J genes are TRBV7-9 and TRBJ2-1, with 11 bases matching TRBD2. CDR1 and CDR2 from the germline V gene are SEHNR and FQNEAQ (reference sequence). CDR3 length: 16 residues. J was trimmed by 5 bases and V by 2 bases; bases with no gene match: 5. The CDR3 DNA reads TGTGCCAGCAGCTTACTCCCGGGACTAGCGGACAATGAGCAGTTCTTC. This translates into CASSLLPGLADNEQFF. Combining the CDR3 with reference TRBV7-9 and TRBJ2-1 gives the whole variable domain DTGVSQNPRHKITKRGQNVTFRCDPISEHNRLYWYRQTLGQGPEFLTYFQNEAQLEKSRLLSDRFSAERPKGSFSTLEIQRTEQGDSAMYLCASSLLPGLADNEQFFGPGTRLTVL.

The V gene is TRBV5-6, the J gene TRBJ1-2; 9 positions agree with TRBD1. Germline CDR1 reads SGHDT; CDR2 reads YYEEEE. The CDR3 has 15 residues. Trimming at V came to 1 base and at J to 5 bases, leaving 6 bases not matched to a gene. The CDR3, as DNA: TGTGCCAGCAGCTTGCTGGGACAGGGCGGGTATGGCTACACCTTC. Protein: CASSLLGQGGYGYTF. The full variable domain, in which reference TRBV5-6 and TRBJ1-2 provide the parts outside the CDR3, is DAGVTQSPTHLIKTRGQQVTLRCSPKSGHDTVSWYQQALGQGPQFIFQYYEEEERQRGNFPDRFSGHQFPNYSSELNVNALLLGDSALYLCASSLLGQGGYGYTFGSGTRLTVV.

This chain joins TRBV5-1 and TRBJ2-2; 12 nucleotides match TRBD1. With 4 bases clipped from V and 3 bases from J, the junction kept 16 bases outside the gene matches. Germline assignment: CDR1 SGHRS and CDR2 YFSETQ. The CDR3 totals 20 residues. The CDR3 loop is CASSTRRGQGAILDTGELFF. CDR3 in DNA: TGCGCCAGCAGCACCAGGCGGGGACAGGGGGCTATTTTGGACACCGGGGAGCTGTTTTTT. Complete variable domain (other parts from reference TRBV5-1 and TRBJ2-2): KAGVTQTPRYLIKTRGQQVTLSCSPISGHRSVSWYQQTPGQGLQFLFEYFSETQRNKGNFPGRFSGRQFSNSRSEMNVSTLELGDSALYLCASSTRRGQGAILDTGELFFGEGSRLTVL.

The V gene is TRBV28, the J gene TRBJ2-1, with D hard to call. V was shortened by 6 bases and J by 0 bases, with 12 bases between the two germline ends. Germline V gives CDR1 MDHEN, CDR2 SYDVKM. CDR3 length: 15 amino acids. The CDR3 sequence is CASRKNSPSYNEQFF. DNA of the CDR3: TGTGCCAGCAGGAAGAACTCCCCCTCCTACAATGAGCAGTTCTTC. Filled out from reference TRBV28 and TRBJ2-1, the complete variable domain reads DVKVTQSSRYLVKRTGEKVFLECVQDMDHENMFWYRQDPGLGLRLIYFSYDVKMKEKGDIPEGYSVSREKKERFSLILESASTNQTSMYLCASRKNSPSYNEQFFGPGTRLTVL.

This chain's CDR3 is CASSLTGQITDTQYF. The DNA for the CDR3 is TGTGCCAGCAGCTTAACTGGTCAGATCACAGATACGCAGTATTTT. V is TRBV7-3 and J is TRBJ2-3; D unclear. CDR3 length equals 15 residues. Germline lookup yields CDR1 SGHTA and CDR2 FQGTGA. With 0 bases removed from V and 2 bases from J, the gap between germline ends came to 9 bases.

CDR3 sequence: CASSMQFLAGAGGNEQFF. The CDR3 DNA reads TGTGCCAGTAGTATGCAGTTCCTAGCGGGAGCGGGTGGCAATGAGCAGTTCTTC. The genes are TRBV19 and TRBJ2-1, with TRBD2 matching 10 bases. Trimming cost V 3 bases and J 6 bases; bases outside gene matches: 14. CDR1 is LNHDA, CDR2 SQIVND, per germline (reference sequence). This CDR3 region has 18 residues.

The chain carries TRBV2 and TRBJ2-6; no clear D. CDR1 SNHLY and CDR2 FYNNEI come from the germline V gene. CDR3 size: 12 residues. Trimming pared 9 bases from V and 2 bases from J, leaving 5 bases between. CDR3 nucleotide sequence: TGTGCCAGTCGAGCTGGGGCCAACGTCCTGACTTTC. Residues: CASRAGANVLTF.

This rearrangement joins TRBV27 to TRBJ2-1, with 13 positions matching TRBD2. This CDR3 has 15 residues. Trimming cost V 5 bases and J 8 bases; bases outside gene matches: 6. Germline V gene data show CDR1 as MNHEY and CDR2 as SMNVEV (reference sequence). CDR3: CASSPGLAGSDEQFF. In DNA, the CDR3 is TGTGCCAGCAGTCCGGGACTAGCGGGATCTGATGAGCAGTTCTTC.

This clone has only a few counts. This CDR3 reads CASSLLEGGTYEQYF. DNA of the CDR3: TGTGCCAGCAGCTTACTGGAGGGAGGCACCTACGAGCAGTACTTC. The genes are TRBV7-8 and TRBJ2-7; D may be TRBD2 (6 bases). V lost 2 bases and J lost 2, with 13 bases in between. This CDR3 has 15 residues. The germline gives CDR1 SGHVS, CDR2 FQNEAQ.

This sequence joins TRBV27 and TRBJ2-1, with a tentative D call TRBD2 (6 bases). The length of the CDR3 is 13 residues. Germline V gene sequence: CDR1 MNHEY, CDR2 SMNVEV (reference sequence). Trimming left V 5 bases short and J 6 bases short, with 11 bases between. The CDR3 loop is CASSVGLGNEQFF. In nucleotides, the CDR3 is TGTGCCAGCAGTGTGGGACTCGGCAATGAGCAGTTCTTC.

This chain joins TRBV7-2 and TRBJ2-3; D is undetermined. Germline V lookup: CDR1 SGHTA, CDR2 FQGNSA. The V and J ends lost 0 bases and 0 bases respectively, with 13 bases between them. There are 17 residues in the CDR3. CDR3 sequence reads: CASSLALIISSTDTQYF. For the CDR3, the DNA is TGTGCCAGCAGCTTAGCGCTAATTATATCTAGCACAGATACGCAGTATTTT.